The 15 T cell receptor beta chains given below trace back to one sample, sequenced in a study of blood T cell repertoires in COVID-19 (TCRdb year 2020). The method was the immunoSEQ multiplex PCR assay. Imported from immuneACCESS, the table was reduced by TCRdb to in-frame sequences with V and J called. These copies leave out some clones; in studies compared against another copy, an unresolved V gene accounts for under half, and the cause of the remainder is not known. In all, the sample holds 200,000 to 250,000 clones, and around 90% of those were seen once. The ten largest clones represent roughly 16% of the sample. Source material: PBMCs or T cells enriched from blood (not recorded which). The receptor set was obtained from a man aged 25-45 years who had been exposed to COVID-19.

The V call is TRBV6-5, the J call TRBJ1-1; TRBD1 agrees at 9 bases. CDR1 MNHEY and CDR2 SVGAGI come from the germline V gene. This CDR3 spans 16 amino acids. V lost 2 bases, J lost 6 bases, and 10 bases stayed unmatched. CDR3 sequence: CASSYRTRQGVAEAFF. CDR3 in DNA: TGTGCCAGCAGTTACCGGACAAGACAGGGGGTCGCTGAAGCTTTCTTT.

This clone was observed a handful of times. The J gene is TRBJ2-5, the V gene TRBV10-3, with no clear D. The CDR3 contains 14 residues. Germline lookup yields CDR1 ENHRY and CDR2 SYGVKD. The germline V and J ends were trimmed by 3 bases and 2 bases, with 10 bases remaining between them. CDR3 DNA sequence: TGTGCCATCAGTGAATCCGCCAGACAAGAGACCCAGTACTTC. This sequence encodes CAISESARQETQYF.

This chain joins TRBV21-1 and TRBJ1-5. TRBV21-1 corresponds to a pseudogene. The CDR3 spans 16 residues. CDR3 protein: CASSKDAVPPFQPQHF. CDR3 DNA: TGTGCCAGCAGCAAAGACGCGGTCCCCCCTTTTCAGCCCCAGCATTTT.

The V call is TRBV12-3 or TRBV12-4, the J call TRBJ1-1; the D is unclear. V lost 5 bases and J lost 3, with 7 bases in between. The CDR3 extends over 12 amino acids. Written as DNA, the CDR3 is TGTGCCAGCAGTATATCAGACACTGAAGCTTTCTTT. Protein sequence: CASSISDTEAFF.

Only a few counts were recorded for this clone. The chain recombines TRBV19 with TRBJ2-7; 11 positions agree with TRBD1. The CDR3 has 16 amino acids. Germline V gives CDR1 LNHDA, CDR2 SQIVND (reference sequence). V shed 9 bases and J 3 bases; nucleotides not matched to a gene: 13. CDR3 amino acids: CASPDRGRISRYEQYF. The CDR3 DNA is TGTGCCAGCCCGGACAGGGGGCGCATCTCACGCTACGAGCAGTACTTC.

This chain joins TRBV3-1 (or the pseudogene TRBV3-2) and TRBJ2-1; D ambiguous. Germline CDR1 is LGHDT and CDR2 is YNNKEL (reference sequence). The CDR3 length is 15 residues. V dropped 0 bases and J dropped 0 bases, with 6 bases sitting between them. The chain's CDR3 is CASSQDSGSYNEQFF. The CDR3 coding sequence is TGTGCCAGCAGCCAAGATTCGGGCTCCTACAATGAGCAGTTCTTC.

CDR3 protein: CASSLSQPNTGELFF. The CDR3 DNA reads TGTGCCAGCAGCTTATCACAGCCGAACACCGGGGAGCTGTTTTTT. J is TRBJ2-2 and V is TRBV11-1; no clear D gene. Trimming removed 2 bases from V and 0 bases from J, with 7 bases in between. This CDR3 is 15 amino acids long. Germline-derived CDR1 and CDR2 are SGHAT and FQDESV (reference sequence).

The chain couples TRBV19 to TRBJ1-2; D perhaps matches TRBD1 (6 bases). There are 15 residues in the CDR3. The germline V and J ends were trimmed by 0 bases and 4 bases, with 12 bases remaining between them. The germline V gene has CDR1 LNHDA and CDR2 SQIVND (reference sequence). The CDR3 coding sequence is TGTGCCAGTAGTATAGACACAGGGATGGGCTATGGCTACACCTTC. It codes for CASSIDTGMGYGYTF.

This chain joins TRBV30 and TRBJ1-3; a possible D gene is TRBD1 (5 bases). V dropped 4 bases and J dropped 4 bases, with 14 bases sitting between them. Germline assignment: CDR1 GTSNPN and CDR2 SVGIG (reference sequence). CDR3 length equals 14 residues. The CDR3 sequence is CAWIPGLAGNTIYF. In DNA, the CDR3 is TGTGCCTGGATCCCAGGGCTTGCAGGAAACACCATATATTTT.

The sample holds one count of this clone. V and J are TRBV5-4 and TRBJ1-1; TRBD1 might be the D (6 bases). Germline CDR1 and CDR2: SGHNT and YYREEE (reference sequence). The CDR3 is 17 amino acids. The V end was cut by 4 bases, the J end by 0 bases, with 19 bases between. The CDR3 region has the DNA TGTGCCAGCAGCCTCATGACAGGCCGACCTTTGAACACTGAAGCTTTCTTT. It codes for CASSLMTGRPLNTEAFF.

The chain employs TRBV9 and TRBJ2-3, with 9 positions matching TRBD2. V dropped 2 bases and J dropped 5; count of bases not matched to a gene: 9. This CDR3 spans 16 amino acids. CDR1 is SGDLS and CDR2 is YYNGEE in the germline V gene. CDR3 loop: CASSVAPSGVGDTQYF. For the CDR3, the DNA is TGTGCCAGCAGCGTCGCTCCTAGCGGGGTAGGAGATACGCAGTATTTT.

V and J are TRBV27 and TRBJ1-5; the match to TRBD1 covers 11 bases. From germline, CDR1 is MNHEY and CDR2 SMNVEV (reference sequence). The trim removed 5 bases at V and 6 bases at J, leaving 9 bases unmatched. CDR3 length: 16 residues. The DNA of the CDR3 is TGTGCCAGCAGTCCAACGGGACAGGGGGTAATTCAGCCCCAGCATTTT. Amino acids: CASSPTGQGVIQPQHF.

The chain employs TRBV7-9 and TRBJ1-5; D is uncertain. The CDR3 extends over 16 amino acids. Per the germline V gene, CDR1 is SEHNR and CDR2 is FQNEAQ (reference sequence). V was shortened by 1 base and J by 1 base, with 11 bases between the two germline ends. CDR3 sequence: CASSLGSGGSNQPQHF. The CDR3 DNA follows: TGTGCCAGCAGCTTAGGTTCTGGCGGAAGCAATCAGCCCCAGCATTTT.

The chain links TRBV5-5 to TRBJ2-3; 7 bases align to TRBD1. Germline-derived CDR1 and CDR2 are SGHKS and YYEKEE (reference sequence). V shed 3 bases, J shed 0 bases, and the junction held 7 bases outside the gene matches. The CDR3 contains 16 residues. CDR3 in amino acids: CASSYSGTASTDTQYF. CDR3 nucleotide sequence: TGTGCCAGCAGCTACTCCGGGACAGCAAGCACAGATACGCAGTATTTT.

The chain is built from TRBV5-1 and TRBJ1-4, with D perhaps TRBD1 (6 bases). Looked up from germline, CDR1 is SGHRS and CDR2 is YFSETQ. V was trimmed by 5 bases and J by 3 bases, leaving 14 bases between them. The CDR3 has 15 amino acids. The CDR3 here is CASSSTGSANEKLFF. CDR3 coding DNA: TGCGCCAGCAGTTCAACAGGGTCTGCTAATGAAAAACTGTTTTTT. The variable domain in full, completed from reference TRBV5-1 and TRBJ1-4, reads KAGVTQTPRYLIKTRGQQVTLSCSPISGHRSVSWYQQTPGQGLQFLFEYFSETQRNKGNFPGRFSGRQFSNSRSEMNVSTLELGDSALYLCASSSTGSANEKLFFGSGTQLSVL.